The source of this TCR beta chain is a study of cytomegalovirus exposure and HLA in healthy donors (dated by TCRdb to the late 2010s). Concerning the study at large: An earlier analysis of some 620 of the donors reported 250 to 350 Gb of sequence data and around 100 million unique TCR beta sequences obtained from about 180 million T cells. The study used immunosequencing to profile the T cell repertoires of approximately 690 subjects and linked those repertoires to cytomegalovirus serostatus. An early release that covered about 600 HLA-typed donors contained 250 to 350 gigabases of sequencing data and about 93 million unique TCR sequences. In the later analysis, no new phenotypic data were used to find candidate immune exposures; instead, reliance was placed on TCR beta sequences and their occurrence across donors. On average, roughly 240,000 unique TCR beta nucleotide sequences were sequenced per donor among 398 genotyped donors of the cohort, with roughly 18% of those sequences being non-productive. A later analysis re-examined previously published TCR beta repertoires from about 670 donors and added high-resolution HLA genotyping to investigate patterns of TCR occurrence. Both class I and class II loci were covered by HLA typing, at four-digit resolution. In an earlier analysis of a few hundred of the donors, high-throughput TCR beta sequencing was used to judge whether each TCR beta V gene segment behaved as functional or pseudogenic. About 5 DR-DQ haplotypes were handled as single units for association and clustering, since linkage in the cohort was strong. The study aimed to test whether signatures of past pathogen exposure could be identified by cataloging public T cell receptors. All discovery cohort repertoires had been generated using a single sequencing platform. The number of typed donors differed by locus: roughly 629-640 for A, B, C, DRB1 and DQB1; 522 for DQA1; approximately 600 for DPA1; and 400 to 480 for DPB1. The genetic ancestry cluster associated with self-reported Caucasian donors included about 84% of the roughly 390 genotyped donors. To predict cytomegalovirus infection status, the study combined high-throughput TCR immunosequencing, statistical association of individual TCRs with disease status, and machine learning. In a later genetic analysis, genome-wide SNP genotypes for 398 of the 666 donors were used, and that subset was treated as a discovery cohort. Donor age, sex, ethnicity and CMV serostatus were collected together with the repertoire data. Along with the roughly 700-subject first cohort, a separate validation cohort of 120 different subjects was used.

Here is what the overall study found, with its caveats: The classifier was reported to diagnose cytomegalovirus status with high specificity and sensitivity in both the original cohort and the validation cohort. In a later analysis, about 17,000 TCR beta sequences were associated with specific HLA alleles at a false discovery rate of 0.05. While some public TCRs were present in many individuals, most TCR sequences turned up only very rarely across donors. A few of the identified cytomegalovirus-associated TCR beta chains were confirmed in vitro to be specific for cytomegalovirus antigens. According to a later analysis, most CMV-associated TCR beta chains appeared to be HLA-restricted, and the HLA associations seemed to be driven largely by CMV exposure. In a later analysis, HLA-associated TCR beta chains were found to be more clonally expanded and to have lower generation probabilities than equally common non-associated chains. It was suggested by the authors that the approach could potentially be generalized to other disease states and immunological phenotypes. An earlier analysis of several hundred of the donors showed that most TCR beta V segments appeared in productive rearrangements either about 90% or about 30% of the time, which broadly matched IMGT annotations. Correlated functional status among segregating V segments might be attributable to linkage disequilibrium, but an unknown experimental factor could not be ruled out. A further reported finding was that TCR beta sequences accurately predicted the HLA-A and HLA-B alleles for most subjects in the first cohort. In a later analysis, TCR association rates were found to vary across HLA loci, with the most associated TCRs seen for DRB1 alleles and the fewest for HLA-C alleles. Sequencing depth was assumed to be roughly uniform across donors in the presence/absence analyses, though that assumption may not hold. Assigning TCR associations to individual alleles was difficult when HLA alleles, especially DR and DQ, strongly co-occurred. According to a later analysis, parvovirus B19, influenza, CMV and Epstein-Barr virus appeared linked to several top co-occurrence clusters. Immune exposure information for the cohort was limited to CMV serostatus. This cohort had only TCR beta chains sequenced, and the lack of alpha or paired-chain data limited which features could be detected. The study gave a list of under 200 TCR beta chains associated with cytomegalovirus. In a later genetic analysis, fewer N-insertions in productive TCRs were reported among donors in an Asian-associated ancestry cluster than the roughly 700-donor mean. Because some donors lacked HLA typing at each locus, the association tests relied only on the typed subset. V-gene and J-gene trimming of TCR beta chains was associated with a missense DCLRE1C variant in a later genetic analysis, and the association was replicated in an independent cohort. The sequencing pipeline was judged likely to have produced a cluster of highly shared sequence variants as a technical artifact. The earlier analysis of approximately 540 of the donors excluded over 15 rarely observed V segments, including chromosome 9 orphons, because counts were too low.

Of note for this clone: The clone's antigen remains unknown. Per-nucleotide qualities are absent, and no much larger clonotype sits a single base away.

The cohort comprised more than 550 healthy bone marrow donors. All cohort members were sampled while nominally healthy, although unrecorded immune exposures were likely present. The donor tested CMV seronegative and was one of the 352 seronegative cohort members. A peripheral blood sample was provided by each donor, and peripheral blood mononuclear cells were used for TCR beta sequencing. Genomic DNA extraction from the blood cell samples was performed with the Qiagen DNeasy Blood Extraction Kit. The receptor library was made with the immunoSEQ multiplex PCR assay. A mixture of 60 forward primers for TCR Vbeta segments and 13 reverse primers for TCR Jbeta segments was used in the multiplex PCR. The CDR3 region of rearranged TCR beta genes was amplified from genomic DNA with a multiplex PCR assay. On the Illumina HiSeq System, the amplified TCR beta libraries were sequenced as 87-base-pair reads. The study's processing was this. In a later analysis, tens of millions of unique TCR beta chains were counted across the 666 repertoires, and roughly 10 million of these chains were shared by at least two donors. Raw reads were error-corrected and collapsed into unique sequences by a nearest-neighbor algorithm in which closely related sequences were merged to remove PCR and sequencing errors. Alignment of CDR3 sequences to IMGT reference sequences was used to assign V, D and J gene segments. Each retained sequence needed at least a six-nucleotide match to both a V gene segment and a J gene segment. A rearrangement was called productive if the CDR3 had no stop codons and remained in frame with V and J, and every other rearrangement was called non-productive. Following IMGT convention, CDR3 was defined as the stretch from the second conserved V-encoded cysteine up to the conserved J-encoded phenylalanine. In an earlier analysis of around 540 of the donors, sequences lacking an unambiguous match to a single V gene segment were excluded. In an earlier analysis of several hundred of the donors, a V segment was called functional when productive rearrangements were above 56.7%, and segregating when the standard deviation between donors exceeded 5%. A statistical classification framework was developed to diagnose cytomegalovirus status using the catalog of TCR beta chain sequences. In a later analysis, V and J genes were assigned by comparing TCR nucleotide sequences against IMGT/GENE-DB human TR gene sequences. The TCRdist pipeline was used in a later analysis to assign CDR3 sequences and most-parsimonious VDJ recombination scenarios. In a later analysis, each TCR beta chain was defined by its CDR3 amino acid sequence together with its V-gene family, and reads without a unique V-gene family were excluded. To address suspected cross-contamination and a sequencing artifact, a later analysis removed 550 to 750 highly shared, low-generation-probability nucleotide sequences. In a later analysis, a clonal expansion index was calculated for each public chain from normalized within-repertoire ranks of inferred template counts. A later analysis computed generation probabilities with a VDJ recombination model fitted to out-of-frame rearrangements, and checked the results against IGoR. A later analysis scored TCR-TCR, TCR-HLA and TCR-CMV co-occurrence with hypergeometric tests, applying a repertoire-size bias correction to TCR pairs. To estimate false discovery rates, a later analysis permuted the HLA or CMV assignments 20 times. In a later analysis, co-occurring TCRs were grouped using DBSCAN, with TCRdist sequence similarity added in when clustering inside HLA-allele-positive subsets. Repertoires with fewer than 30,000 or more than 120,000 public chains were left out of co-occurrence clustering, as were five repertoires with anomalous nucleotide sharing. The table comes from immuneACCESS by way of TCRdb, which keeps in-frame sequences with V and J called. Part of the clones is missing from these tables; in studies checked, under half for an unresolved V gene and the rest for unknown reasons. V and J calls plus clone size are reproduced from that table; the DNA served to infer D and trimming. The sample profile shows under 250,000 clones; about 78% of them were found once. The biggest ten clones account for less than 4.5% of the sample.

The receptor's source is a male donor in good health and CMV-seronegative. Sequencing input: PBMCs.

The DNA sequence reads TGTGCCAGCAGTCTTCAACTAGTCGATGAGCAGTTCTTC. This translates into CASSLQLVDEQFF. The sequence links TRBV28 to TRBJ2-1; 5 matching bases give a weak D call of TRBD2. Inclusive of the bounding cysteine and phenylalanine, the CDR3 is 13 residues long. Only the CDR3 DNA is retained, 39 bases long and in frame from the first base. V is shortened by 5 bases, J by 8 bases, and the region joining them spans 13 bases. For CDR1 and CDR2, the germline V gene lists MDHEN and SYDVKM. The full variable domain, completed from the reference TRBV28 and TRBJ2-1 proteins outside the CDR3, reads DVKVTQSSRYLVKRTGEKVFLECVQDMDHENMFWYRQDPGLGLRLIYFSYDVKMKEKGDIPEGYSVSREKKERFSLILESASTNQTSMYLCASSLQLVDEQFFGPGTRLTVL.